This TCR beta chain was identified in a study of blood T cell repertoires in COVID-19. Overall study context: The samples span acute and convalescent COVID-19 from the United States, Italy and Spain.

With 8 bases clipped from V and 7 bases from J, the junction kept 9 bases outside the gene matches. Germline V gene data show CDR1 as MDHEN and CDR2 as SYDVKM. The CDR3 sequence is 15 residues long. Per the original methods: Nucleated cell counts were estimated from reference gene primer amplification. Repertoires were generated with immunoSEQ multiplex PCR, while TCRdb's copy carries only in-frame clones and drops some. V and J calls and clone size follow that table, whereas D and trimming were derived from the DNA. Among 150,000 or so clones listed, 85% were seen once. The chain joins TRBV28 to TRBJ1-6; 9 bases are a match to TRBD1. The TCR originated in a woman aged 40 to 50 with active or convalescent COVID-19. The sequenced sample consisted of peripheral blood. The CDR3 sequence: CASSKQGARNSPLHF. As DNA, the CDR3 is TGTGCCAGCTCAAAACAGGGGGCACGGAATTCACCCCTCCACTTT.